These 9 T cell receptor beta chains were sequenced from one sample in a study of immune heterogeneity within non-small cell lung tumors. Multiplex PCR relied on 32 V and 13 J primers to amplify TCR beta CDR3. One entry per CDR3 protein, called by TCRdb with MiXCR from the multiplex PCR reads. The sample shows 21,000 or so distinct CDR3 sequences, around 30% of them seen only once. As template, the study used bulk tumor genomic DNA at about 600 ng per sample. Multiple widely separated biopsies were taken from each primary tumor at surgery. The patients were newly diagnosed with non-small cell lung cancer, had not been treated, and had curative surgery. Sequencing used lung tumor tissue. These receptors were taken from a man in his forties or fifties with non-small cell lung cancer.

Points on this clonotype: With a much larger clone just one base away, this may be a read error. This sequence joins TRBV11-3 and TRBJ2-7; TRBD2 aligns across 8 bases. The J call may be mistaken, given a closer DNA end match to TRBJ2-1. The germline V gene has CDR1 SGHNT and CDR2 YENEEA. This CDR3 has 14 residues. The CDR3 nucleotides read TGTGCCAGCAGCCGGGTCCGGGAGGGGTACGAGCAGTTCTTC. Translating it yields CASSRVREGYEQFF.

As concerns this clonotype: Since a much larger clone is just one base distant, this may be a read error. This sequence joins TRBV12-3 or TRBV12-4 and TRBJ1-1; D ambiguous. This CDR3 has 13 amino acids. In nucleotides, the CDR3 is TGTGTCAGCAGTTTAACCGGATACACTGAAGCTTTCTTT. Amino acids: CVSSLTGYTEAFF.

This clonotype is termed medium-sized. The genes are TRBV12-3 or TRBV12-4 and TRBJ2-6; a weak D match, TRBD2 (6 bases). This CDR3 has 14 amino acids. Trimming shortened V by 4 bases and J by 2 bases, and 6 bases separated the two germline ends. For the CDR3, the DNA is TGTGCCAGCAGTTGGAGGGCTGGGGCCAACGTCCTGACTTTC. Protein: CASSWRAGANVLTF.

The sample holds a few counts of this clonotype. V is TRBV19 and J is TRBJ2-7; 9 bases match TRBD1. The V gene's germline CDR1 is LNHDA and CDR2 SQIVND (reference sequence). With 5 bases clipped from V and 7 bases from J, the junction kept 12 bases outside the gene matches. This CDR3 spans 15 amino acids. The chain's CDR3 is CASSPDRGALGEQYF. DNA for the CDR3: TGTGCCAGTAGTCCGGACAGGGGCGCCCTTGGGGAGCAGTACTTC. The full variable domain, rest sourced from reference TRBV19 and TRBJ2-7, is DGGITQSPKYLFRKEGQNVTLSCEQNLNHDAMYWYRQDPGQGLRLIYYSQIVNDFQKGDIAEGYSVSREKKESFPLTVTSAQKNPTAFYLCASSPDRGALGEQYFGPGTRLTVT.

This clonotype was recorded a few times. V and J are TRBV5-1 and TRBJ2-7; D gene unclear. The CDR3 spans 12 residues. From germline, CDR1 is SGHRS and CDR2 YFSETQ. Trimming pared 2 bases from V and 4 bases from J, leaving 7 bases between. The CDR3: CASSFDPYEQYF. The CDR3 DNA is TGCGCCAGCAGCTTTGACCCTTACGAGCAGTACTTC.

This clonotype has a count of ten or more. The chain links TRBV27 to TRBJ2-1; no clear D gene. This CDR3 is 15 amino acids long. Trimming shortened V by 0 bases and J by 3 bases, and 9 bases separated the two germline ends. Germline V gene lookup returns CDR1 MNHEY and CDR2 SMNVEV (reference sequence). Here the CDR3 reads CASSLSNTYYNEQFF. For the CDR3, the DNA is TGTGCCAGCAGTTTATCGAACACTTACTACAATGAGCAGTTCTTC.

This clonotype was detected ten times or more. This chain uses TRBV28 with TRBJ1-2; possible D gene TRBD1, 6 bases. Trimming pared 6 bases from V and 1 base from J, leaving 9 bases between. The CDR3 is 13 residues long. Germline V CDR1 and CDR2: MDHEN, SYDVKM. The CDR3 region is CASRLDSNYGYTF. The CDR3, as DNA: TGTGCCAGCAGGCTGGACAGTAACTATGGCTACACCTTC.

This clonotype was detected only once. A single base separates this from a much larger clone, so it may be a read error. J is TRBJ2-7 and V is TRBV27, with D unclear. V lost 4 bases, J lost 6 bases, and 13 bases lay in between. CDR1 MNHEY and CDR2 SMNVEV come from the germline V gene (reference sequence). CDR3 length: 13 amino acids. This CDR3 reads CASSSYLGCEQYF. CDR3 coding DNA: TGTGCCAGCAGTTCGTACTTAGGTTGCGAGCAGTACTTC.

The chain joins TRBV4-3 to TRBJ1-5; no definite D call. V lost 0 bases to trimming and J lost 5 bases, with 14 bases between them. The CDR3 has 16 residues. Germline V lookup: CDR1 LGHNA, CDR2 YSLEER. The CDR3: CASSQDRLRTDQPQHF. CDR3 nucleotides: TGCGCCAGCAGCCAAGATCGCCTAAGAACCGATCAGCCCCAGCATTTT.